The rows below give T cell receptor beta chains drawn from one sample of a study of blood T cell repertoires in COVID-19. Using immunoSEQ multiplex PCR, the repertoire was profiled, and TCRdb retains in-frame clones only, with some absent. The sample shows 490,000 or so clones, approximately 86% of them seen only once. The sequenced material came from PBMCs or T cells enriched from blood (not recorded which). All receptors derive from a woman aged 60-75 years who had recovered from COVID-19. The CDR3 runs from the conserved cysteine through the conserved F or W. A D gene is named only where the DNA matches it firmly.

V gene	J gene	D gene	CDR3 protein	CDR3 DNA
TRBV28	TRBJ2-1	TRBD2	CASTSIGRGTYNEQFF	TGTGCCAGCACCTCAATCGGGCGGGGGACCTACAATGAGCAGTTCTTC
TRBV11-2	TRBJ2-1	NA	CASRPPGSSNEQFF	TGTGCCAGCAGACCCCCGGGGAGTTCCAATGAGCAGTTCTTC
TRBV6-1	TRBJ1-2	NA	CASSEAGQVAYTF	TGTGCCAGCAGTGAAGCGGGTCAGGTGGCCTACACCTTC
TRBV5-4	TRBJ1-2	TRBD1	CASSLGTGINGYTF	TGTGCCAGCAGCTTGGGGACAGGGATTAATGGCTACACCTTC
TRBV11-2	TRBJ2-1	NA	CASSLDGSNEQFF	TGTGCCAGCAGCTTAGATGGCAGCAATGAGCAGTTCTTC
TRBV6-4	TRBJ1-5	NA	CASTPPSGRNQPQHF	TGTGCCAGCACCCCACCCTCGGGTCGTAATCAGCCCCAGCATTTT
TRBV5-1	TRBJ1-2	NA	CASSFDYLNYGYTF	TGCGCCAGCAGTTTCGACTACCTCAACTATGGCTACACCTTC
TRBV30	TRBJ1-6	TRBD1	CAWSVPPPAGGSSSNSPLHF	TGTGCCTGGAGTGTACCCCCGCCGGCAGGGGGCTCGTCGAGTAATTCACCCCTCCACTTT
TRBV2	TRBJ2-3	TRBD2	CASTGGDTQYF	TGTGCCAGCACCGGGGGGGATACGCAGTATTTT
TRBV6-2/TRBV6-3	TRBJ2-1	TRBD2	CASSDTSGGYNEQFF	TGTGCCAGCAGCGATACTAGCGGGGGCTACAATGAGCAGTTCTTC
TRBV29-1	TRBJ1-1	TRBD1	CSSKTGGAWTEAFF	TGCAGCTCTAAGACAGGGGGCGCGTGGACTGAAGCTTTCTTT
TRBV7-8	TRBJ1-2	NA	CASSPGTSHYGYTF	TGTGCCAGCAGCCCTGGGACTTCCCACTATGGCTACACCTTC
TRBV7-6	TRBJ2-2	TRBD2	CASSPLASGGGNTGELFF	TGTGCCAGCAGCCCTCTTGCTAGCGGGGGCGGTAACACCGGGGAGCTGTTTTTT